One sample yielded the 9 T cell receptor beta chains listed below, sequenced in a study of shared clonotypes between healthy human individuals. Assay used: immunoSEQ multiplex PCR; TCRdb lists only in-frame clones, some missing. The sample records some 980,000 clones, 76% being singletons. The sample consisted of memory CD4+ T cells sorted from blood. Regarding subset: CD45RA-negative fraction. The receptor source for this set is a man in his late teens or twenties in good health.

This sequence joins TRBV5-4 and TRBJ2-5, with TRBD2 identical over 7 bases. Germline values: CDR1 SGHNT, CDR2 YYREEE (reference sequence). Trimming at V came to 4 bases and at J to 3 bases, leaving 12 bases not matched to a gene. The CDR3 spans 16 residues. CDR3 nucleotides: TGTGCCAGCAGCCGTCGTAGTTGGACTAGGGAAGAGACCCAGTACTTC. Translation: CASSRRSWTREETQYF.

The chain links TRBV27 to TRBJ2-7, with D perhaps matching TRBD1 (6 bases). The germline CDR1 and CDR2 sequences are MNHEY and SMNVEV (reference sequence). V was shortened by 3 bases and J by 5 bases, with 14 bases between the two germline ends. This CDR3 contains 14 residues. The CDR3 DNA reads TGTGCCAGCAGTTTCTCTCTTTACAGGGACGAGCAGTACTTC. Its translation: CASSFSLYRDEQYF.

The chain joins TRBV7-2 to TRBJ2-1, with D possibly called TRBD1 or TRBD2 (6 bases each). The CDR3 length is 15 residues. Per the germline V gene, CDR1 is SGHTA and CDR2 is FQGNSA. Trimming cost V 2 bases and J 0 bases, with 8 bases left between them. The CDR3 sequence: CASSLPGASYNEQFF. In nucleotides, the CDR3 is TGTGCCAGCAGCTTACCGGGGGCCTCCTACAATGAGCAGTTCTTC.

The chain's CDR3 is CASSLVDQPQHF. Written as DNA, the CDR3 is TGTGCCAGCAGTTTGGTGGATCAGCCCCAGCATTTT. This chain joins TRBV6-6 and TRBJ1-5; D uncertain. The CDR3 totals 12 residues. V lost 4 bases and J 5 bases, leaving 6 bases between the germline ends. The germline V gene has CDR1 MNHNY and CDR2 SVGAGI (reference sequence).

Remarks on this clone: Other DNA sequences in the sample encode the same CDR3. The chain uses TRBV9 and TRBJ2-5; D is unresolved. Between the trimmed V and J ends, which lost 3 bases and 5 bases, there was a span of 11 bases. Germline-derived CDR1 and CDR2 are SGDLS and YYNGEE. The CDR3 sequence is 13 residues long. The CDR3 nucleotides are TGTGCCAGCAGCGCGGGTCTTGGGGAGACCCAGTACTTC. Its protein is CASSAGLGETQYF.

V usage is TRBV7-6 and J usage is TRBJ1-2; 7 nucleotides agree with TRBD1. The CDR3 totals 12 residues. The V segment lost 7 bases and the J segment 8 bases; nucleotides outside the gene matches: 7. The germline gives CDR1 SGHVS, CDR2 FNYEAQ. CDR3 nucleotide sequence: TGTGCCAGCATCCTTGGACAGGACGGCTACACCTTC. Translated, it gives CASILGQDGYTF.

This chain uses TRBV2 with TRBJ1-4; the D is unclear. The CDR3 has 15 residues. The V end was cut by 6 bases, the J end by 0 bases, with 11 bases between. Germline V gene sequence: CDR1 SNHLY, CDR2 FYNNEI. DNA for the CDR3: TGTGCCAGCAGAATTGGAGTCGCAACTAATGAAAAACTGTTTTTT. It translates to CASRIGVATNEKLFF.

The V gene is TRBV6-5, the J gene TRBJ1-1; no firm D call. CDR1 is MNHEY and CDR2 is SVGAGI in the germline V gene. The CDR3 is made up of 13 amino acids. Trimming cost V 5 bases and J 7 bases, with 14 bases left between them. CDR3 coding DNA: TGTGCCAGCAGTCCCATTGTGTACTTTGAAGCTTTCTTT. This translates into CASSPIVYFEAFF.

The chain joins TRBV5-8 to TRBJ2-4, with TRBD1 matching over 8 bases. The CDR3 has 16 residues. Germline lookup yields CDR1 SGHTS and CDR2 YDEGEE. The V and J ends lost 5 bases and 2 bases, in that order; junction bases with no gene match: 9. This CDR3 reads CASSFPGGSSKNIQYF. The DNA of the CDR3 is TGTGCCAGCAGTTTCCCAGGGGGCTCGTCCAAAAACATTCAGTACTTC.